One sample yielded the 32 T cell receptor beta chains listed below, sequenced in a study of neurological immune-mediated disorders. TCRdb used MiXCR to reprocess the 5' RACE reads, holding one entry per CDR3 protein. The table includes roughly 39,000 distinct CDR3 sequences, more than 4.5% detected once. Sequenced material: CD4+ T cells from blood. The origin of the receptors is a young man in good health.

CDR3 coding DNA: TGTGCCTGGAGTCGGGGACAGGAGATTAACTATGGCTACACCTTC. Protein: CAWSRGQEINYGYTF. The chain links TRBV30 to TRBJ1-2; the match to TRBD1 covers 8 bases. V trimming: 2 bases; J trimming: 1 base; junction bases outside the gene matches: 6. This CDR3 has 15 residues. Germline V gene lookup returns CDR1 GTSNPN and CDR2 SVGIG (reference sequence).

Ten or more counts support this clonotype. The rearrangement links TRBV7-3 to TRBJ2-6; TRBD2 aligns across 12 bases. V lost 5 bases and J lost 0; bases outside the gene matches: 5. CDR1 and CDR2 (germline): SGHTA, FQGTGA. This CDR3 has 18 amino acids. This chain's CDR3 is CASSILAGGTSGANVLTF. DNA for the CDR3: TGTGCCAGCAGCATACTAGCGGGGGGCACCTCTGGGGCCAACGTCCTGACTTTC.

This clonotype was seen at least ten times. The chain combines TRBV18 with TRBJ1-1; D gene unclear. CDR3 length: 15 amino acids. V lost 4 bases and J lost 6, with 18 bases in between. The germline CDR1 and CDR2 sequences are KGHSH and LQKENI. The DNA of the CDR3 is TGTGCCAGCTCACTCTGGACCGATGGAAGGGCTGAAGCTTTCTTT. This gives the protein CASSLWTDGRAEAFF. The whole variable domain, remainder taken from reference TRBV18 and TRBJ1-1, is NAGVMQNPRHLVRRRGQEARLRCSPMKGHSHVYWYRQLPEEGLKFMVYLQKENIIDESGMPKERFSAEFPKEGPSILRIQQVVRGDSAAYFCASSLWTDGRAEAFFGQGTRLTVV.

This clonotype appeared many times. The V gene is TRBV5-1, the J gene TRBJ1-2; TRBD1 agrees at 7 bases. The germline gives CDR1 SGHRS, CDR2 YFSETQ. J was trimmed by 5 bases and V by 7 bases; bases with no gene match: 11. This CDR3 region has 14 residues. The CDR3 DNA is TGCGCCAGCTTTAATCCGGGACAGACGTATGGCTACACCTTC. Amino acids: CASFNPGQTYGYTF.

By sample share, this clonotype is medium-sized (0.01 to 0.1%). The V call is TRBV29-1, the J call TRBJ2-5; D remains unclear. Germline CDR1 SQVTM, CDR2 ANQGSEA. The CDR3 consists of 14 residues. The V gene lost 5 bases and the J gene lost 2 bases, with 15 bases spanning the gap. DNA for the CDR3: TGCAGCGTTTGTAAGGAACCGATACAAGAGACCCAGTACTTC. Translated: CSVCKEPIQETQYF.

The sample holds many counts of this clonotype. This rearrangement joins TRBV18 to TRBJ1-3; perhaps TRBD1 as D (6 bases). With 0 bases removed from V and 3 bases from J, the gap between germline ends came to 15 bases. Germline CDR1 is KGHSH and CDR2 is LQKENI. The CDR3 length is 17 residues. In nucleotides, the CDR3 is TGTGCCAGCTCACCACCGCAGGGGCGAATGGATGGAAACACCATATATTTT. Translating it yields CASSPPQGRMDGNTIYF.

This clonotype has at least ten counts. This rearrangement joins TRBV10-3 to TRBJ2-3; 7 bases align to TRBD1. The germline V gene has CDR1 ENHRY and CDR2 SYGVKD. The CDR3 is made up of 15 amino acids. Losses at the gene ends were 9 bases for V and 1 base for J; bases not matched to a gene: 10. CDR3 sequence reads: CAIRLGQDGTDTQYF. In DNA, the CDR3 is TGTGCCATAAGATTAGGACAGGACGGCACAGATACGCAGTATTTT.

This clonotype occurred many times. V is TRBV20-1 and J is TRBJ2-7, with 8 bases fitting TRBD2. Germline lookup yields CDR1 DFQATT and CDR2 SNEGSKA (reference sequence). The CDR3 has 14 amino acids. J lost 0 bases, V lost 3 bases, and 4 bases had no gene match. The CDR3 region has the DNA TGCAGTGCTAGTAAAGCGGGGGCCTCCTACGAGCAGTACTTC. Translating gives CSASKAGASYEQYF.

This clonotype qualifies as hyperexpanded. This chain links TRBV7-9 with TRBJ1-1; D is ambiguous. Germline loops: CDR1 SEHNR, CDR2 FQNEAQ (reference sequence). V was shortened by 4 bases and J by 2 bases, with 17 bases between the two germline ends. The CDR3 is 16 amino acids. As DNA, the CDR3 is TGTGCCAGCAGCTCACTAAGGGTTCAGACCAACACTGAAGCTTTCTTT. Protein product: CASSSLRVQTNTEAFF.

This clonotype was seen repeatedly, ten times or more. This rearrangement joins TRBV2 to TRBJ2-5; weak D call: TRBD2 (6 bases). There are 15 residues in the CDR3. Germline CDR1 reads SNHLY; CDR2 reads FYNNEI. V shed 2 bases and J shed 2 bases, with 12 bases lying between them. CDR3 sequence (DNA): TGTGCCAGCAGTGAAACAACGGGGAGGCAAGAGACCCAGTACTTC. Translation: CASSETTGRQETQYF.

This clonotype occurred many times. The chain couples TRBV10-2 to TRBJ1-4; D gene uncertain. This CDR3 has 13 residues. Trimming took off 10 bases at V and 4 bases at J, with 13 bases between the two ends. From germline, CDR1 is WSHSY and CDR2 SAAADI. The CDR3 region is CATLGGFNEKLFF. The CDR3 DNA sequence: TGCGCCACCTTAGGCGGTTTTAATGAAAAACTGTTTTTT.

This clonotype was counted many times. The chain has TRBV7-2 and TRBJ2-7; TRBD1 or TRBD2 may be the D gene (6 bases each). Trimming shortened V by 5 bases and J by 6 bases, and 11 bases separated the two germline ends. This CDR3 has 12 amino acids. Germline V gene lookup returns CDR1 SGHTA and CDR2 FQGNSA. CDR3 DNA sequence: TGTGCCAGCAGCCAACAGGGAGGCGAGCAGTACTTC. It codes for CASSQQGGEQYF.

This clonotype was counted at least ten times. This chain uses TRBV3-1 with TRBJ2-7; the D is unclear. Looked up from germline, CDR1 is LGHDT and CDR2 is YNNKEL (reference sequence). This CDR3 has 13 amino acids. The V end lost 2 bases, the J end lost 5 bases, and 10 bases lay between the germline ends. CDR3 sequence (DNA): TGTGCCAGCAGCCAAAGGCCTGGTGACGAGCAGTACTTC. Its translation: CASSQRPGDEQYF.

This clonotype occurred many times. The chain uses TRBV5-1 and TRBJ2-3; unclear D gene. Germline V gene lookup returns CDR1 SGHRS and CDR2 YFSETQ. V lost 3 bases and J 6 bases, leaving 14 bases between the germline ends. The CDR3 covers 14 residues. The CDR3: CASSSPSSDDTQYF. The CDR3 bases are TGCGCCAGCAGCTCCCCATCAAGCGACGATACGCAGTATTTT.

This clonotype was counted at least ten times. This chain connects TRBV2 to TRBJ2-5, with 12 bases aligning to TRBD2. Germline V gene sequence: CDR1 SNHLY, CDR2 FYNNEI. With V trimmed by 4 bases and J by 9 bases, 9 bases remained unmatched. This CDR3 is 15 amino acids long. The CDR3 reads CASSVGLAGLEAQYF. The CDR3 region has the DNA TGTGCCAGCAGTGTGGGACTAGCGGGCCTGGAGGCCCAGTACTTC.

This clonotype was recorded many times. This chain joins TRBV19 and TRBJ2-3, with 8 positions matching TRBD2. CDR3 size: 14 residues. The ends lost 7 bases at V and 3 bases at J; junction bases unmatched: 6. Looked up from germline, CDR1 is LNHDA and CDR2 is SQIVND (reference sequence). As DNA, the CDR3 is TGTGCCAGTAAGGAGCGGGGGCCTACAGATACGCAGTATTTT. Translation gives CASKERGPTDTQYF. The whole variable domain, remainder taken from reference TRBV19 and TRBJ2-3, is DGGITQSPKYLFRKEGQNVTLSCEQNLNHDAMYWYRQDPGQGLRLIYYSQIVNDFQKGDIAEGYSVSREKKESFPLTVTSAQKNPTAFYLCASKERGPTDTQYFGPGTRLTVL.

This clonotype has ten or more counts. This chain uses TRBV12-3 or TRBV12-4 with TRBJ1-1, with D tentatively TRBD1 (6 bases). The ends were cut back, 6 bases at V and 11 bases at J, with 19 bases in the middle. This CDR3 has 13 amino acids. The CDR3 region is CASSSVQGWTAFF. The CDR3 region has the DNA TGTGCCAGCAGCTCCGTACAGGGATGGACGGCTTTCTTT.

For the CDR3, the DNA is TGTGCCATCAGTCAAGACAGAGGGTCGCCGCCCCAGCATTTT. It encodes CAISQDRGSPPQHF. V gene TRBV10-3 combines with J gene TRBJ1-5, with D perhaps matching TRBD1 (5 bases). Germline assignment: CDR1 ENHRY and CDR2 SYGVKD. V was pared by 5 bases and J by 9 bases, with 17 bases between. The CDR3 runs to 14 residues.

This clonotype was seen at least ten times. This chain connects TRBV18 to TRBJ2-2, with 11 bases aligning to TRBD1. Trimming at V came to 4 bases and at J to 4 bases, leaving 5 bases not matched to a gene. Germline CDR1 is KGHSH and CDR2 is LQKENI. This CDR3 has 16 amino acids. CDR3 sequence reads: CASSQGQGASTGELFF. CDR3 bases: TGTGCCAGCTCACAAGGACAGGGGGCGAGCACCGGGGAGCTGTTTTTT.

This clonotype occurred many times. This chain uses TRBV4-1 with TRBJ1-4; no definite D call. Germline V lookup: CDR1 MGHRA, CDR2 YSYEKL. Between the trimmed V and J ends, which lost 7 bases and 0 bases, there was a span of 21 bases. CDR3 length: 18 amino acids. CDR3 residues: CASNPGTGRASTNEKLFF. Here the CDR3 DNA reads TGCGCCAGCAACCCGGGAACGGGTCGCGCATCAACTAATGAAAAACTGTTTTTT.

The sample holds many counts of this clonotype. The gene calls are TRBV20-1 and TRBJ2-3; maybe TRBD2 (5 bases). Trimming took off 5 bases at V and 0 bases at J, with 9 bases between the two ends. This CDR3 region has 13 residues. CDR1 and CDR2 from the germline V gene are DFQATT and SNEGSKA (reference sequence). This CDR3 is CSADPGSTDTQYF. DNA of the CDR3: TGCAGTGCTGACCCGGGGAGCACAGATACGCAGTATTTT.

This clonotype has at least ten counts. The genes are TRBV5-1 and TRBJ1-6, with D possibly TRBD1 on 5 matching bases. The ends were cut back, 3 bases at V and 7 bases at J, with 11 bases in the middle. Germline V lookup: CDR1 SGHRS, CDR2 YFSETQ. The CDR3 covers 14 residues. In DNA form, the CDR3 reads TGCGCCAGCAGCTCGGATCACAGGAATTCACCCCTCCACTTT. Translated, it gives CASSSDHRNSPLHF.

This clonotype was seen many times. V gene TRBV6-1 combines with J gene TRBJ1-1; 8 nucleotides line up with TRBD1. V lost 6 bases, J lost 7 bases, and 10 bases stayed unmatched. The CDR3 contains 14 residues. CDR1 MNHNS and CDR2 SASEGT come from the germline V gene. The CDR3 is CASSQGQGADEAFF. CDR3 nucleotide sequence: TGTGCCAGCAGCCAAGGACAGGGAGCGGATGAAGCTTTCTTT.

This clonotype was counted many times. This chain links TRBV2 with TRBJ2-7, with a tentative D call TRBD1 (6 bases). The length of the CDR3 is 11 residues. Germline CDR1 reads SNHLY; CDR2 reads FYNNEI. V dropped 11 bases and J dropped 7 bases, with 15 bases sitting between them. CDR3 loop: CALGFRGEQYF. CDR3 nucleotides: TGTGCCCTCGGATTCAGGGGAGAGCAGTACTTC. Complete variable domain (other parts from reference TRBV2 and TRBJ2-7): EPEVTQTPSHQVTQMGQEVILRCVPISNHLYFYWYRQILGQKVEFLVSFYNNEISEKSEIFDDQFSVERPDGSNFTLKIRSTKLEDSAMYFCALGFRGEQYFGPGTRLTVT.

This clonotype was counted many times. The gene calls are TRBV20-1 and TRBJ1-1; TRBD1 agrees at 9 bases. Losses at the gene ends were 3 bases for V and 5 bases for J; bases not matched to a gene: 10. Germline V gene sequence: CDR1 DFQATT, CDR2 SNEGSKA (reference sequence). The CDR3 consists of 15 residues. The CDR3 nucleotides are TGCAGTGCTAGTCCCAGCGGGACAGGGCAAACTGAAGCTTTCTTT. Protein sequence: CSASPSGTGQTEAFF.

This clonotype was observed at least ten times. The chain combines TRBV5-1 with TRBJ2-5, with 11 bases identical to TRBD1. The CDR3 sequence is 16 residues long. V shed 0 bases, J shed 1 base, and the junction held 2 bases outside the gene matches. The germline V gene has CDR1 SGHRS and CDR2 YFSETQ. The CDR3 nucleotides read TGCGCCAGCAGCTTGGCCGGGACAGGGGGCCAAGAGACCCAGTACTTC. Translation gives CASSLAGTGGQETQYF.

The sample holds many counts of this clonotype. The chain has TRBV5-1 and TRBJ1-1, with unresolved D. Germline CDR1 reads SGHRS; CDR2 reads YFSETQ. V was pared by 4 bases and J by 4 bases, with 17 bases between. This CDR3 is built from 15 residues. CDR3 coding DNA: TGCGCCAGCAGCCCAACTACCTACTTGGCCACTGAAGCTTTCTTT. This sequence encodes CASSPTTYLATEAFF.

This clonotype was found many times. DNA of the CDR3: TGTGCCAGCAGCCCTCCATCACTAGCGGGGGGTCAGGGCGAGCAGTACTTC. Protein product: CASSPPSLAGGQGEQYF. The rearrangement uses TRBV7-2 and TRBJ2-7, with 12 bases matching TRBD2. Germline loops: CDR1 SGHTA, CDR2 FQGNSA. V was pared by 5 bases and J by 6 bases, with 14 bases of the junction left unmatched. This CDR3 region has 17 residues.

This clonotype has ten or more counts. This sequence joins TRBV6-1 and TRBJ1-3; D perhaps matches TRBD1 (5 bases). The CDR3 has 16 residues. Looked up from germline, CDR1 is MNHNS and CDR2 is SASEGT. The V and J ends lost 3 bases and 0 bases respectively, with 12 bases between them. CDR3 bases: TGTGCCAGCAGTGATAAGGGACGGCCCTCTGGAAACACCATATATTTT. This translates into CASSDKGRPSGNTIYF.

This clonotype was observed at least ten times. This sequence joins TRBV7-2 and TRBJ2-3, with 8 bases matching TRBD1. V was pared by 5 bases and J by 6 bases, with 10 bases of the junction left unmatched. CDR3 length: 15 residues. Germline lookup yields CDR1 SGHTA and CDR2 FQGNSA. The CDR3 region is CASSLMSGGGDTQYF. CDR3 sequence (DNA): TGTGCCAGCAGCCTAATGTCAGGGGGCGGTGATACGCAGTATTTT. Full variable domain (remainder filled in from reference TRBV7-2 and TRBJ2-3): GAGVSQSPSNKVTEKGKDVELRCDPISGHTALYWYRQSLGQGLEFLIYFQGNSAPDKSGLPSDRFSAERTGGSVSTLTIQRTQQEDSAVYLCASSLMSGGGDTQYFGPGTRLTVL.

This clonotype was counted at least ten times. The chain carries TRBV20-1 and TRBJ2-2; TRBD2 aligns across 13 bases. The trim removed 6 bases at V and 7 bases at J, leaving 8 bases unmatched. The CDR3 has 15 amino acids. From germline, CDR1 is DFQATT and CDR2 SNEGSKA (reference sequence). CDR3 sequence (DNA): TGCAGTGCCTCCACTAGCGGGGGGGCAGGCGGGGAGCTGTTTTTT. Amino acid sequence: CSASTSGGAGGELFF.

This clonotype was observed many times. The chain is built from TRBV5-5 and TRBJ2-5; D is uncertain. V was cut by 4 bases and J by 4 bases, with 11 bases left in between. The CDR3 loop spans 13 amino acids. The germline V gene has CDR1 SGHKS and CDR2 YYEKEE (reference sequence). Here the CDR3 reads CASSVDGRETQYF. The CDR3 DNA follows: TGTGCCAGCAGCGTGGACGGTCGAGAGACCCAGTACTTC.